This TCR beta chain was sequenced during a study of blood T cells in healthy people across ages. This clonotype was counted only a few times. What it recognizes is unknown. RNA extraction gave at least 5.5 micrograms of total RNA per sample. Findings and limits, study-wide: Higher diversity, along with more naive CD4+ cells, distinguished long-lived donors from aged donors.

The CDR3 runs 14 residues. CDR1 is DFQATT, CDR2 SNEGSKA, per germline (reference sequence). The use of a sample-barcoded 5' primer and a J-beta primer mix characterized a second PCR of roughly 7 to 11 cycles. Tagging of each cDNA molecule was performed by a template-switch adaptor with 12 random nucleotides. TCRdb analysed the 5' RACE reads with MiXCR anew, one entry per CDR3 protein. The sample carries around 1,500,000 distinct CDR3 sequences, 42% recorded once. The sequence was obtained from a woman younger than 35 in good health. Input material: blood. V is TRBV20-1 and J is TRBJ1-5, with 9 bases lining up with TRBD1. The CDR3 reads CSVQPGQGNQPQHF. CDR3 in DNA: TGCAGCGTCCAGCCCGGACAGGGGAATCAGCCCCAGCATTTT.